Listed below are T cell receptor beta chains from one sample, sequenced in a study of cytomegalovirus exposure and HLA in healthy donors. Sequencing was performed with immunoSEQ multiplex PCR; in TCRdb, only in-frame clones are kept and a portion is missing. This sample has about 120,000 clones; over 65% occur once, and the top ten carry approximately 2.3%. Sequencing was done on a sample of PBMCs. These receptors were collected from a woman aged 25-40 years in good health and CMV-seronegative. Each CDR3 is given with its conserved first and last residue. A D gene is named only where the DNA matches it firmly. Size is stated for part of the rows, as once, few or many counts, or as a class when the clone is expanded.

>few|TRBD1|TRBV11-2|TRBJ1-2
CASRGTGIGYTF
TGTGCCAGCAGGGGGACAGGGATCGGCTACACCTTC
>few|NA|TRBV2|TRBJ1-6
CASSDLRQQYNSPLHF
TGTGCCAGCAGTGATTTGAGACAACAATATAATTCACCCCTCCACTTT
>NA|TRBD1|TRBV9|TRBJ2-1
CASSPRTGGSFEQFF
TGTGCCAGCAGCCCCCGGACAGGGGGCTCTTTTGAGCAGTTCTTC
>once|TRBD2|TRBV9|TRBJ2-3
CASGVDSGGAPTDTQYF
TGTGCCAGCGGGGTAGATAGCGGGGGGGCCCCCACAGATACGCAGTATTTT
>NA|TRBD1|TRBV7-2|TRBJ1-1
CASSRRPSGTGARDTEAFF
TGTGCCAGCAGCCGACGGCCCTCCGGGACAGGAGCAAGGGACACTGAAGCTTTCTTT
>NA|NA|TRBV7-7|TRBJ2-5
CASSLGVQGWETQYF
TGTGCTAGCAGCTTAGGGGTACAGGGTTGGGAGACCCAGTACTTC
>NA|TRBD1|TRBV7-7|TRBJ2-7
CASSLGTGRGYEQYF
TGTGCTAGCAGCTTAGGGACAGGGCGGGGGTACGAGCAGTACTTC
>few|NA|TRBV30|TRBJ1-2
CAWNSGHDYGYTF
TGTGCCTGGAATAGTGGTCATGACTATGGCTACACCTTC
>NA|TRBD1|TRBV2|TRBJ1-1
CASRQGQFRTGSTEAFF
TGTGCCAGCCGGCAGGGCCAGTTTCGGACAGGGAGCACTGAAGCTTTCTTT
>NA|TRBD1|TRBV10-3|TRBJ2-7
CAISVTGQRGEQYF
TGTGCCATCAGTGTGACAGGGCAAAGGGGCGAGCAGTACTTC
>NA|NA|TRBV7-2|TRBJ2-2
CASSLDLWSTGELFF
TGTGCCAGCAGCTTAGATTTATGGAGTACCGGGGAGCTGTTTTTT
>once|TRBD1|TRBV2|TRBJ1-1
CASSSDRDTEAFF
TGTGCCAGCAGCTCGGACAGGGACACTGAAGCTTTCTTT
>NA|NA|TRBV7-9|TRBJ2-2
CASIQPAGAGTGELFF
TGTGCCAGCATCCAACCGGCAGGGGCTGGCACCGGGGAGCTGTTTTTT
>NA|NA|TRBV10-3|TRBJ2-1
CAISEFGEQFF
TGTGCCATCAGTGAATTCGGGGAGCAGTTCTTC
>NA|NA|TRBV11-3|TRBJ2-5
CASSLLGRQETQYF
TGTGCCAGCAGCTTACTGGGCAGGCAAGAGACCCAGTACTTC
>NA|NA|TRBV11-2|TRBJ2-5
CASSLDPGRQETQYF
TGTGCCAGCAGCTTAGACCCAGGCCGGCAAGAGACCCAGTACTTC
>NA|TRBD1|TRBV2|TRBJ2-7
CASTPGTAYEQYF
TGTGCCAGCACTCCGGGGACAGCCTACGAGCAGTACTTC
>NA|TRBD1|TRBV5-4|TRBJ1-2
CASSLGDRDLYGYTF
TGTGCCAGCAGCTTAGGGGACAGGGATCTCTATGGCTACACCTTC
>NA|TRBD2|TRBV11-3|TRBJ2-2
CASSLELAGGNTGELFF
TGTGCCAGCAGCTTAGAACTAGCGGGGGGTAACACCGGGGAGCTGTTTTTT
>NA|TRBD1|TRBV6-5|TRBJ2-7
CASSPTGERAYEQYF
TGTGCCAGCAGCCCGACAGGGGAGAGGGCATACGAGCAGTACTTC
>once|NA|TRBV5-1|TRBJ1-6
CASSLQSRDMDSPLHF
TGCGCCAGCAGCTTGCAGTCCCGGGACATGGATTCACCCCTCCACTTT
>NA|TRBD1|TRBV6-1|TRBJ1-2
CATGQGNGYTF
TGTGCCACCGGACAGGGAAATGGCTACACCTTC
>NA|TRBD1|TRBV7-6|TRBJ2-6
CASSLAPLTGHSGANVLTF
TGTGCCAGCAGCTTAGCTCCCCTGACAGGGCACTCTGGGGCCAACGTCCTGACTTTC
>once|TRBD1|TRBV10-3|TRBJ1-1
CAISDLGQGGTEAFF
TGTGCCATCAGTGACTTAGGACAGGGTGGCACTGAAGCTTTCTTT
>NA|NA|TRBV19|TRBJ2-7
CASTGDFNSYEQYF
TGTGCCAGTACCGGAGATTTCAACTCCTACGAGCAGTACTTC
>NA|NA|TRBV7-2|TRBJ1-1
CASSPSGGSTEAFF
TGTGCCAGCAGCCCCAGCGGGGGTAGCACTGAAGCTTTCTTT
>once|NA|TRBV6-5|TRBJ2-1
CASSPGSINEQFF
TGTGCCAGCAGTCCCGGGAGCATCAATGAGCAGTTCTTC
>NA|TRBD1|TRBV19|TRBJ1-2
CASGDRGPYGYTF
TGTGCCAGCGGGGACAGGGGGCCCTATGGCTACACCTTC
>NA|TRBD2|TRBV10-3|TRBJ2-2
CATGRGDTGELFF
TGTGCCACCGGGCGGGGGGACACCGGGGAGCTGTTTTTT
>NA|NA|TRBV29-1|TRBJ2-1
CSVARGREANEQFF
TGCAGCGTTGCCCGCGGTCGTGAAGCCAATGAGCAGTTCTTC
>few|NA|TRBV27|TRBJ2-7
CASSSQGEQYF
TGTGCCAGCAGTTCCCAGGGGGAGCAGTACTTC
>NA|NA|TRBV5-6|TRBJ1-6
CASSLAGGSYNSPLHF
TGTGCCAGCAGCTTGGCCGGGGGAAGCTATAATTCACCCCTCCACTTT
>NA|NA|TRBV5-6|TRBJ2-5
CASSLVRGSQETQYF
TGTGCCAGCAGCTTGGTTAGAGGAAGCCAAGAGACCCAGTACTTC
>NA|NA|TRBV4-1|TRBJ2-7
CASSQEVLQPGYEQYF
TGCGCCAGCAGCCAAGAGGTACTTCAACCGGGCTACGAGCAGTACTTC
>NA|TRBD1|TRBV20-1|TRBJ2-2
CSAFDRGKLFF
TGCAGTGCGTTCGACAGGGGGAAGCTGTTTTTT
>NA|NA|TRBV9|TRBJ2-1
CASSPRLAQDNEQFF
TGTGCCAGCAGCCCCCGGCTAGCGCAGGACAATGAGCAGTTCTTC